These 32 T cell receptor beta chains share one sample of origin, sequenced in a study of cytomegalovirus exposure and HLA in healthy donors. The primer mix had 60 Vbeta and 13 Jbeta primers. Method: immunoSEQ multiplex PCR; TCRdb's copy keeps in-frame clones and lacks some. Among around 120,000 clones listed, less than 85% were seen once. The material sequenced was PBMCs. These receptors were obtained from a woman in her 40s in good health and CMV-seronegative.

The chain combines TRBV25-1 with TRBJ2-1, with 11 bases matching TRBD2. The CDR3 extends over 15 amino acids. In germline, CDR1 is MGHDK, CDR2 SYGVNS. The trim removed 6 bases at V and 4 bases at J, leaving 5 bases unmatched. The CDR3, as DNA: TGTGCCAGCAGCGGGACTAGCGGACAATACAATGAGCAGTTCTTC. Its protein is CASSGTSGQYNEQFF.

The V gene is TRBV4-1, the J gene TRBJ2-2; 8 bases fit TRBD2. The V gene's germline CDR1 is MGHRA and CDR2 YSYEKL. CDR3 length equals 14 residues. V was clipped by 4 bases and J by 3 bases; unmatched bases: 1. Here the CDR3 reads CASSLAGHTGELFF. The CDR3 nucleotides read TGCGCCAGCAGCCTAGCGGGACACACCGGGGAGCTGTTTTTT.

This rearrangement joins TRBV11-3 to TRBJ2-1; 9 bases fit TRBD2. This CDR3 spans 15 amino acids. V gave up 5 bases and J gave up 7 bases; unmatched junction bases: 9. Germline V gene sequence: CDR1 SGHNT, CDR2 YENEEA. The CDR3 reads CASSTRLADRNEQFF. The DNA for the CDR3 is TGTGCCAGCAGCACACGACTAGCGGATCGGAATGAGCAGTTCTTC. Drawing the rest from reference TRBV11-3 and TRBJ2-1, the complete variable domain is EAGVVQSPRYKIIEKKQPVAFWCNPISGHNTLYWYLQNLGQGPELLIRYENEEAVDDSQLPKDRFSAERLKGVDSTLKIQPAELGDSAVYLCASSTRLADRNEQFFGPGTRLTVL.

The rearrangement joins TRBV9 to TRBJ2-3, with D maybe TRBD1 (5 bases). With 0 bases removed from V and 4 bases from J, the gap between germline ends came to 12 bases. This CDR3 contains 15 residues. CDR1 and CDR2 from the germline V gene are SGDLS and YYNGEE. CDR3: CASSVAGLGADTQYF. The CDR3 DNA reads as TGTGCCAGCAGCGTAGCAGGGCTTGGGGCAGATACGCAGTATTTT.

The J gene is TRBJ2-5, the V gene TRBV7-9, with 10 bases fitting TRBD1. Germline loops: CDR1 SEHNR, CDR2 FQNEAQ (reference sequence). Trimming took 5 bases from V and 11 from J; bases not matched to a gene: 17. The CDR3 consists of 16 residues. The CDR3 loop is CASSPSGDRGPGEQYF. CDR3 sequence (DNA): TGTGCCAGCAGCCCCTCGGGGGACAGGGGACCTGGGGAGCAGTACTTC.

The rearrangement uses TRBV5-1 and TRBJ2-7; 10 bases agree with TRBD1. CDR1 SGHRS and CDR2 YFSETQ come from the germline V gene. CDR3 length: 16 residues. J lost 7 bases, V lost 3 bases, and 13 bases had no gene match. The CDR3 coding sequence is TGCGCCAGCAGCTCACCCCACGGGACAGGGGAGGATGAGCAGTACTTC. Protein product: CASSSPHGTGEDEQYF.

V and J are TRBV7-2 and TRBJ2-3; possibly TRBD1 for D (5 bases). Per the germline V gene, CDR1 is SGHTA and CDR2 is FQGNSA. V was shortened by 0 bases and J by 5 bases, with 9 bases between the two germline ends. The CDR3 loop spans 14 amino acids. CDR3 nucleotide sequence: TGTGCCAGCAGCTTAGCGGCAGGGATAGATACGCAGTATTTT. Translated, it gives CASSLAAGIDTQYF. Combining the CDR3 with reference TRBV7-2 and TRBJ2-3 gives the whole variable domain GAGVSQSPSNKVTEKGKDVELRCDPISGHTALYWYRQSLGQGLEFLIYFQGNSAPDKSGLPSDRFSAERTGGSVSTLTIQRTQQEDSAVYLCASSLAAGIDTQYFGPGTRLTVL.

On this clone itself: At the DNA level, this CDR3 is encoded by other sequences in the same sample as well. Here the CDR3 reads CASSKTPRQGDDTQYF. CDR3 nucleotides: TGCGCCAGCAGCAAAACTCCGCGGCAGGGGGACGATACGCAGTATTTT. The chain couples TRBV21-1 to TRBJ2-3; TRBD1 is the table's D call and was not checked against the DNA. TRBV21-1 is termed a pseudogene. There are 16 residues in the CDR3.

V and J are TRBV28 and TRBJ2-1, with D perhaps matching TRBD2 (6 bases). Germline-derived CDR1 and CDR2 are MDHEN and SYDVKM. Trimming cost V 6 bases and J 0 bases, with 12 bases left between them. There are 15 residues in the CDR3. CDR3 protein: CASSPWGDSYNEQFF. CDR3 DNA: TGTGCCAGCAGCCCATGGGGGGACTCCTACAATGAGCAGTTCTTC.

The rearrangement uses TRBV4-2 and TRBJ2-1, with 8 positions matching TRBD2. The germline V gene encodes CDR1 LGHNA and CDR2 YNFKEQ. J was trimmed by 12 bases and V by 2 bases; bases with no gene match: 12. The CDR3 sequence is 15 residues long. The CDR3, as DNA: TGTGCCAGCAGCCAATTTGCAGCGGGAGAGGTGGGGCAGTTCTTC. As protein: CASSQFAAGEVGQFF.

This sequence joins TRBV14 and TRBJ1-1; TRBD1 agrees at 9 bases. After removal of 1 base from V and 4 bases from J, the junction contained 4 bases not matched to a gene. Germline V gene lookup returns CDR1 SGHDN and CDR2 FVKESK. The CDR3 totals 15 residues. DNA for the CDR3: TGTGCCAGCAGCCAAGTGGGACAGGGCGGCACTGAAGCTTTCTTT. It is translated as CASSQVGQGGTEAFF.

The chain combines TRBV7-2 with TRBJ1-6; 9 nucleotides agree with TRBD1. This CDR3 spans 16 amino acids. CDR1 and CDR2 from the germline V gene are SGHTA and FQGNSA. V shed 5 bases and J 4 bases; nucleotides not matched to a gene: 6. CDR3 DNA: TGTGCCAGCAGCCCGCCCGGGACAGGGTATAATTCACCCCTCCACTTT. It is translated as CASSPPGTGYNSPLHF. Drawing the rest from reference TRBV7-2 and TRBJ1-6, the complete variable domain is GAGVSQSPSNKVTEKGKDVELRCDPISGHTALYWYRQSLGQGLEFLIYFQGNSAPDKSGLPSDRFSAERTGGSVSTLTIQRTQQEDSAVYLCASSPPGTGYNSPLHFGNGTRLTVT.

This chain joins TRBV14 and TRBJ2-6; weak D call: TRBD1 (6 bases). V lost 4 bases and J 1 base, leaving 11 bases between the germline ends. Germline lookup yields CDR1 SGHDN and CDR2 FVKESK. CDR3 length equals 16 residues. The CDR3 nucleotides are TGTGCCAGCAGCCCTACAGGGTGGTCTGGGGCCAACGTCCTGACTTTC. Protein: CASSPTGWSGANVLTF. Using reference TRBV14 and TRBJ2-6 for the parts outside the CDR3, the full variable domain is EAGVTQFPSHSVIEKGQTVTLRCDPISGHDNLYWYRRVMGKEIKFLLHFVKESKQDESGMPNNRFLAERTGGTYSTLKVQPAELEDSGVYFCASSPTGWSGANVLTFGAGSRLTVL.

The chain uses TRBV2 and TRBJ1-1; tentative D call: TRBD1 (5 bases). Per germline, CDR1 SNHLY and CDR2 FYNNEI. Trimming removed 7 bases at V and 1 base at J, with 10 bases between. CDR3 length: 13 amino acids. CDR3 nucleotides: TGTGCCAGCACCAATACAGGGAACACTGAAGCTTTCTTT. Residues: CASTNTGNTEAFF.

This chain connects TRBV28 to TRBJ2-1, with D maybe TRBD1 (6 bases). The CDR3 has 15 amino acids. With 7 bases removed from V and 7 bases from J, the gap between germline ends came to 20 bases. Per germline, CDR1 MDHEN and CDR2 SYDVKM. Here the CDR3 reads CASTSTGNFKNEQFF. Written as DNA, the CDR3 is TGTGCCAGCACCTCAACAGGGAACTTTAAGAATGAGCAGTTCTTC.

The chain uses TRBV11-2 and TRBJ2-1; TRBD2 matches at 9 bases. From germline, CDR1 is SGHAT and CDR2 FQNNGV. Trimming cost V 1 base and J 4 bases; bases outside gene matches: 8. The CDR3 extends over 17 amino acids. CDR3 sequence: CASSLALAGRPYNEQFF. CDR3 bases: TGTGCCAGCAGCTTAGCCCTAGCGGGGAGACCTTACAATGAGCAGTTCTTC.

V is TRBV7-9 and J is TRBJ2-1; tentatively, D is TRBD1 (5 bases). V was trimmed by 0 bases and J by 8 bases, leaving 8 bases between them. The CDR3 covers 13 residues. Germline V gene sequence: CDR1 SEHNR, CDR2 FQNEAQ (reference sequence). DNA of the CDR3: TGTGCCAGCAGCTTAGCTGGGGCCGATGAGCAGTTCTTC. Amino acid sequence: CASSLAGADEQFF.

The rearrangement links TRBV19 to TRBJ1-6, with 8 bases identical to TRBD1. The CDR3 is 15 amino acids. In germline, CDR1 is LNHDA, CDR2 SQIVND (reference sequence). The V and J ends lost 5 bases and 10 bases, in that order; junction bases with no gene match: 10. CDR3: CASSSGQGDGSPLHF. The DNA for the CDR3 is TGTGCCAGTAGTTCCGGACAGGGCGATGGATCACCCCTCCACTTT.

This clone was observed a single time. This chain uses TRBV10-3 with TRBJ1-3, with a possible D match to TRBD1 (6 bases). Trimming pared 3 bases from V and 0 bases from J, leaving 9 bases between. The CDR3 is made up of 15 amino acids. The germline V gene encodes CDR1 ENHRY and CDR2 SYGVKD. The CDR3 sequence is CAISEGQLSGNTIYF. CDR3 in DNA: TGTGCCATCAGTGAAGGACAGCTCTCTGGAAACACCATATATTTT.

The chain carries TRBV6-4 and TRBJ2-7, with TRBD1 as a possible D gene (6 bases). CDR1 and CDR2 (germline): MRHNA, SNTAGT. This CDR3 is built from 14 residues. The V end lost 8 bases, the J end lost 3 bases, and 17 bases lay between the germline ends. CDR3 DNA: TGTGCCAGCCCTCATCGTCACAGGGTCTACGAGCAGTACTTC. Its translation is CASPHRHRVYEQYF.

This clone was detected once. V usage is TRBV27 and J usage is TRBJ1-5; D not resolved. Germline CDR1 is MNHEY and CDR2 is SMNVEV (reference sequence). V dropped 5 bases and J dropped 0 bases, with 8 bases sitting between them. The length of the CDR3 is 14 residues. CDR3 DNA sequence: TGTGCCAGCAGTCCTATTTATAGCAATCAGCCCCAGCATTTT. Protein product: CASSPIYSNQPQHF.

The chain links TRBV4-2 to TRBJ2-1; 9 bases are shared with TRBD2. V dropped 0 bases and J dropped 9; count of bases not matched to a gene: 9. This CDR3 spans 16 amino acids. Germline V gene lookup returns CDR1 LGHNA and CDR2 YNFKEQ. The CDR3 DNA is TGTGCCAGCAGCCAAGAATTGAGGCGGGAGGGCGGTGAGCAGTTCTTC. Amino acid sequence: CASSQELRREGGEQFF.

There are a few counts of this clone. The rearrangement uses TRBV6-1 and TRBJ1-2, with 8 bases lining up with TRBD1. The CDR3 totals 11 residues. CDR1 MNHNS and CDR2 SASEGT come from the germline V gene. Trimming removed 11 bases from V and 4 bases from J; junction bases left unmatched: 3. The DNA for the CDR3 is TGTGCCTCAACAGGGGGCTATGGCTACACCTTC. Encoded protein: CASTGGYGYTF.

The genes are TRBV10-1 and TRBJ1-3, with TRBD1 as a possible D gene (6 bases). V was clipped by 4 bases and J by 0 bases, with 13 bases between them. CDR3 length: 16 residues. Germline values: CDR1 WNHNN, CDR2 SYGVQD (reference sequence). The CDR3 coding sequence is TGCGCCAGCAGTGGACAGGAAACCATCTCTGGAAACACCATATATTTT. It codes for CASSGQETISGNTIYF.

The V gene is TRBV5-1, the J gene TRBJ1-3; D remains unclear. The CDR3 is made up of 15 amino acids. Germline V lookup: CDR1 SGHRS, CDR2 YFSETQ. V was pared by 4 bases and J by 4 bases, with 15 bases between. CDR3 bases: TGCGCCAGCAGCCCCGACACTGCGGGGGGAAACACCATATATTTT. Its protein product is CASSPDTAGGNTIYF.

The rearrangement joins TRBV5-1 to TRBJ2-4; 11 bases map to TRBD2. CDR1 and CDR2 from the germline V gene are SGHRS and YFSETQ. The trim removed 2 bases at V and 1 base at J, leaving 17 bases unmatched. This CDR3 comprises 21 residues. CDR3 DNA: TGCGCCAGCAGCTTCCTATTAACTAGCGGGGGCGCTACCTCGGCCAAAAACATTCAGTACTTC. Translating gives CASSFLLTSGGATSAKNIQYF.

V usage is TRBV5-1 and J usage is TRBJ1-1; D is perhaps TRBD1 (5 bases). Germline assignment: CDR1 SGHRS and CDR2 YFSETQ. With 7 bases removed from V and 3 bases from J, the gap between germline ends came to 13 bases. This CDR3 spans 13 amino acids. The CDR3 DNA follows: TGCGCCAGCGCCGAAGGGGCCTACACTGAAGCTTTCTTT. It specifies CASAEGAYTEAFF.

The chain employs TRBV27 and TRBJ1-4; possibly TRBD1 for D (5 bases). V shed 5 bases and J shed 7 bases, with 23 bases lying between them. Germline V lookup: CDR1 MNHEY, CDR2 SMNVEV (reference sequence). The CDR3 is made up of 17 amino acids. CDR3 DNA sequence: TGTGCCAGCAGTCCCTTCCCCCCCAGGGCCGGGGGTGAAAAACTGTTTTTT. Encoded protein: CASSPFPPRAGGEKLFF.

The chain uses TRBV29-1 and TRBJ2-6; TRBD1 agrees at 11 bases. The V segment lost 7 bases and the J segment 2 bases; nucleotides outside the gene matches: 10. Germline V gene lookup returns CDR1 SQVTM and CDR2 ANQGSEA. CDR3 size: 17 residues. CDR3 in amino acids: CSAGGGTGGPGANVLTF. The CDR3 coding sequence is TGCAGCGCGGGTGGGGGGACAGGGGGTCCTGGGGCCAACGTCCTGACTTTC. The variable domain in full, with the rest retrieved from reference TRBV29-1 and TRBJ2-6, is SAVISQKPSRDICQRGTSLTIQCQVDSQVTMMFWYRQQPGQSLTLIATANQGSEATYESGFVIDKFPISRPNLTFSTLTVSNMSPEDSSIYLCSAGGGTGGPGANVLTFGAGSRLTVL.

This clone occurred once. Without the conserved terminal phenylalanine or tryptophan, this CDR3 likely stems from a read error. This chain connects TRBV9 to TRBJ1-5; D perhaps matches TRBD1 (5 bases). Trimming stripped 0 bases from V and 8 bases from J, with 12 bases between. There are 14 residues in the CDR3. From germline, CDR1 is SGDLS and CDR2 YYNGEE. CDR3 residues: CASSVGGEVEPQHL. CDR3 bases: TGTGCCAGCAGCGTAGGAGGGGAGGTGGAGCCCCAGCATCTT.

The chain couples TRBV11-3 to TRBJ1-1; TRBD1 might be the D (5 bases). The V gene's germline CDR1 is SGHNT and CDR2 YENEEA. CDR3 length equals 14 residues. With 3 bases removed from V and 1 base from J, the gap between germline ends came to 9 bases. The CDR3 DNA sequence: TGTGCCAGCAGCTTCAATGGACAGAACACTGAAGCTTTCTTT. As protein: CASSFNGQNTEAFF.

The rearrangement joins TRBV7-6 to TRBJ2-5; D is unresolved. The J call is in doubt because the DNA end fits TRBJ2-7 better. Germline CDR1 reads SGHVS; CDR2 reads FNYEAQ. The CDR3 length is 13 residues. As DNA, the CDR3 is TGTGCCAGCAGCTTAGACCCGAGCTACGAGCAGTACTTC. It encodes CASSLDPSYEQYF.